This T cell receptor beta chain was sequenced in a study of blood T cell repertoires in COVID-19. As for the study in general: Material from acute and convalescent COVID-19 was sourced from the United States, Italy and Spain. PBMCs, B-cell-depleted T cells, or T cells were the source of the cDNA or gDNA that made up the material.

V was pared by 5 bases and J by 1 base, with 11 bases of the junction left unmatched. Germline CDR1 reads LGHNT; CDR2 reads FRNRAP. The CDR3 covers 17 residues. The table came from immunoSEQ multiplex PCR; TCRdb's copy has only in-frame clones and leaves some out. The data contain about 190,000 clones, about 80% of them singletons. The J gene is TRBJ1-2, the V gene TRBV12-5, with 9 nucleotides matching TRBD1. The clonotype was recovered from a man in his 60s with acute or convalescent COVID-19. Material: peripheral blood. This CDR3 reads CASGLDRGSLGNYGYTF. The DNA of the CDR3 is TGTGCTAGTGGTCTCGACAGGGGGTCATTGGGTAACTATGGCTACACCTTC.